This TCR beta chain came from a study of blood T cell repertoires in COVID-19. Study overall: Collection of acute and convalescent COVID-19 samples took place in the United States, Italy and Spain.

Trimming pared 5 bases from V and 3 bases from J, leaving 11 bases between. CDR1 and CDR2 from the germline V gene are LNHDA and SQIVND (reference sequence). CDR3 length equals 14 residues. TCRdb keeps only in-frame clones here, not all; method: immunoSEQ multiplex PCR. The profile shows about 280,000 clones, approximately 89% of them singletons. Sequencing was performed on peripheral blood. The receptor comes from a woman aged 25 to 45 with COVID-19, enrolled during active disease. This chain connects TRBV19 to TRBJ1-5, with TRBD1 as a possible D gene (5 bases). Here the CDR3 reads CASSWQGDNQPQHF. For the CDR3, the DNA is TGTGCCAGTAGTTGGCAGGGTGACAATCAGCCCCAGCATTTT. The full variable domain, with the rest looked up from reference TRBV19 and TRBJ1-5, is DGGITQSPKYLFRKEGQNVTLSCEQNLNHDAMYWYRQDPGQGLRLIYYSQIVNDFQKGDIAEGYSVSREKKESFPLTVTSAQKNPTAFYLCASSWQGDNQPQHFGDGTRLSIL.